This is a list of T cell receptor beta chains from one sample in a study of blood T cell repertoires in COVID-19. The method was immunoSEQ multiplex PCR; TCRdb's version includes in-frame clones alone and lacks a portion of them. This repertoire shows around 250,000 clones, approximately 84% found once; its top ten account for under 2%. Sequenced material: peripheral blood. Receptor source: a woman at least 80 years old with acute or convalescent COVID-19. Both conserved end residues are part of each CDR3. D genes are given only for firm matches. Rows may omit the clone size; those that give it use once, few, many or a size class.

TRBD1	TRBV4-1	TRBJ2-3	-	CASSPRQGSTDTQYF	TGCGCCAGCAGCCCACGACAGGGTAGCACAGATACGCAGTATTTT
-	TRBV12-3/TRBV12-4	TRBJ1-3	-	CASSKATTNTIYF	TGTGCCAGCAGCAAAGCCACCACCAACACCATATATTTT
TRBD1	TRBV5-5	TRBJ1-5	-	CASGRGPSNQPQHF	TGTGCCAGCGGAAGGGGGCCTAGCAATCAGCCCCAGCATTTT
TRBD2	TRBV7-8	TRBJ2-1	-	CASSPSGAYNEQFF	TGTGCCAGCAGCCCTAGCGGGGCCTACAATGAGCAGTTCTTC
-	TRBV19	TRBJ2-7	-	CASSMRRANNPYEQYF	TGTGCCAGTAGTATGCGGAGAGCAAATAACCCCTACGAGCAGTACTTC
-	TRBV19	TRBJ1-2	-	CASSSGGANYGYTF	TGTGCCAGTAGTAGTGGAGGGGCGAACTATGGCTACACCTTC
TRBD1	TRBV7-2	TRBJ1-2	few	CASSVNQGVGYTF	TGTGCCAGCAGCGTAAATCAGGGGGTAGGCTACACCTTC
-	TRBV9	TRBJ1-3	-	CASSVDSSGNTIYF	TGTGCCAGCAGCGTCGACAGCTCTGGAAACACCATATATTTT
-	TRBV19	TRBJ1-5	-	CATSSGASNQPQHF	TGTGCCACTAGCTCCGGTGCTAGCAATCAGCCCCAGCATTTT
TRBD1	TRBV9	TRBJ2-1	-	CASSVKAGTGPNEQFF	TGTGCCAGCAGCGTGAAAGCCGGGACAGGGCCAAATGAGCAGTTCTTC
TRBD1	TRBV3-1/TRBV3-2	TRBJ1-1	-	CASSQTGAEAFF	TGTGCCAGCAGCCAGACAGGGGCAGAGGCTTTCTTT
-	TRBV5-4	TRBJ1-2	-	CASSPSPTLPNYGYTF	TGTGCCAGCAGCCCCAGCCCGACTCTCCCTAACTATGGCTACACCTTC
TRBD2	TRBV7-2	TRBJ2-3	-	CASSLTSPTDTQYF	TGTGCCAGCAGCTTGACTAGCCCCACAGATACGCAGTATTTT
-	TRBV27	TRBJ1-5	-	CASRSQGINQPQHF	TGTGCCAGCAGGAGCCAGGGGATAAACCAGCCCCAGCATTTT
TRBD2	TRBV3-1/TRBV3-2	TRBJ2-5	-	CASSQILWWTSGSRETQYF	TGTGCCAGCAGCCAAATTTTATGGTGGACTAGCGGGAGTCGGGAGACCCAGTACTTC
-	TRBV2	TRBJ2-2	-	CASSGGTRRNTGELFF	TGTGCCAGCAGTGGGGGGACACGAAGAAACACCGGGGAGCTGTTTTTT
TRBD2	TRBV12-5	TRBJ2-2	-	CASGLAPGLAGSHTGELFF	TGTGCTAGTGGTTTGGCCCCCGGACTAGCGGGGTCGCACACCGGGGAGCTGTTTTTT
TRBD1	TRBV28	TRBJ2-1	once	CASSPTKDRVRANEQFF	TGTGCCAGCAGTCCCACGAAAGACAGGGTCAGGGCCAATGAGCAGTTCTTC
-	TRBV7-9	TRBJ2-1	-	CASSLTRSSYNEQFF	TGTGCCAGCAGCTTAACTAGGAGCTCCTACAATGAGCAGTTCTTC
-	TRBV3-1/TRBV3-2	TRBJ1-1	-	CASSQDPTYTEAFF	TGTGCCAGCAGCCAAGATCCGACTTACACTGAAGCTTTCTTT
-	TRBV7-9	TRBJ1-1	-	CASSLGPVLNTEAFF	TGTGCCAGCAGCTTAGGGCCAGTCTTGAACACTGAAGCTTTCTTT
-	TRBV6-5	TRBJ2-7	-	CASRAPLYYEQYF	TGTGCCAGCAGGGCCCCTTTGTACTACGAGCAGTACTTC
-	TRBV6-6	TRBJ1-5	few	CASEGARSNQPQHF	TGTGCCAGCGAAGGGGCAAGGAGCAATCAGCCCCAGCATTTT
-	TRBV6-6	TRBJ1-2	-	CASTKQNRNYGYTF	TGTGCCAGCACTAAACAAAACAGAAACTATGGCTACACCTTC
TRBD1	TRBV19	TRBJ1-1	-	CAILPPVGTGGPEAFF	TGTGCCATTCTGCCTCCGGTCGGGACAGGGGGACCTGAAGCTTTCTTT
-	TRBV28	TRBJ2-1	-	CASRHRLVSSYNEQFF	TGTGCCAGCAGACACAGGCTCGTGAGCTCCTACAATGAGCAGTTCTTC
-	TRBV4-2	TRBJ1-1	-	CASSQEHGRGNTEAFF	TGTGCCAGCAGCCAAGAACATGGACGGGGGAACACTGAAGCTTTCTTT
-	TRBV6-5	TRBJ1-1	-	CASFGLRNTEAFF	TGTGCCAGCTTCGGACTGCGGAACACTGAAGCTTTCTTT
TRBD1	TRBV18	TRBJ2-3	-	CASSPSRGQGDTQYF	TGTGCCAGCTCACCATCGAGGGGGCAAGGAGATACGCAGTATTTT
TRBD2	TRBV20-1	TRBJ2-6	-	CSASPRGREVSSRANVLTF	TGCAGTGCTAGTCCGAGAGGGAGGGAGGTGTCTTCTCGGGCCAACGTCCTGACTTTC
TRBD2	TRBV4-2	TRBJ2-7	-	CASSHTSGSEYEQYF	TGTGCCAGCAGCCACACTAGCGGGAGTGAATACGAGCAGTACTTC
TRBD1	TRBV12-3/TRBV12-4	TRBJ1-2	once	CASSRDRRRYTF	TGTGCCAGCAGCCGGGACAGGAGGCGCTACACCTTC
TRBD1	TRBV7-2	TRBJ1-1	few	CASSLVGTGHRRGEAFF	TGTGCCAGCAGCTTAGTCGGGACAGGGCACCGGCGAGGTGAAGCTTTCTTT
-	TRBV18	TRBJ1-2	-	CASSPGQGGQVFGYTF	TGTGCCAGCTCACCTGGGCAGGGTGGGCAAGTATTTGGCTACACCTTC
-	TRBV27	TRBJ2-2	-	CASSLSPGRADTGELFF	TGTGCCAGCAGTTTATCCCCCGGCAGGGCTGACACCGGGGAGCTGTTTTTT
-	TRBV19	TRBJ2-2	-	CASKRGSNTGELFF	TGTGCCAGTAAAAGGGGTTCGAACACCGGGGAGCTGTTTTTT
TRBD1	TRBV6-6	TRBJ1-6	-	CASSYSQGIGNSPLHF	TGTGCCAGCAGTTACTCACAGGGGATAGGGAATTCACCCCTCCACTTT
TRBD2	TRBV2	TRBJ2-4	-	CASSGGGALMVNIQYF	TGTGCCAGCAGTGGGGGAGGGGCGTTGATGGTAAACATTCAGTACTTC
TRBD1	TRBV19	TRBJ2-5	-	CASSLGQGGIETQYF	TGTGCCAGTAGTCTCGGACAGGGGGGGATAGAGACCCAGTACTTC
-	TRBV29-1	TRBJ2-1	few	CSVDKGLGAYNEQFF	TGCAGCGTTGATAAAGGGCTGGGAGCCTACAATGAGCAGTTCTTC
-	TRBV6-5	TRBJ2-6	-	CASSTGLTANVLTF	TGTGCCAGCAGTACGGGACTCACGGCCAACGTCCTGACTTTC
-	TRBV30	TRBJ1-1	-	CAWMTAGEAFF	TGTGCCTGGATGACTGCCGGTGAAGCTTTCTTT
TRBD1	TRBV5-1	TRBJ1-1	-	CASSGRGQGYNTEAFF	TGCGCCAGCAGCGGGAGGGGACAGGGGTACAACACTGAAGCTTTCTTT
-	TRBV28	TRBJ1-3	-	CASSLSRGSSGNTIYF	TGTGCCAGCAGTTTATCACGGGGGAGCTCTGGAAACACCATATATTTT
-	TRBV18	TRBJ1-5	-	CASSPGQTNQPQHF	TGTGCCAGCTCACCAGGACAGACCAATCAGCCCCAGCATTTT
TRBD1	TRBV23-1	TRBJ1-2	-	CASSQFEDRPGGYTF	TGCGCCAGCAGTCAATTTGAGGACAGGCCTGGCGGCTACACCTTC